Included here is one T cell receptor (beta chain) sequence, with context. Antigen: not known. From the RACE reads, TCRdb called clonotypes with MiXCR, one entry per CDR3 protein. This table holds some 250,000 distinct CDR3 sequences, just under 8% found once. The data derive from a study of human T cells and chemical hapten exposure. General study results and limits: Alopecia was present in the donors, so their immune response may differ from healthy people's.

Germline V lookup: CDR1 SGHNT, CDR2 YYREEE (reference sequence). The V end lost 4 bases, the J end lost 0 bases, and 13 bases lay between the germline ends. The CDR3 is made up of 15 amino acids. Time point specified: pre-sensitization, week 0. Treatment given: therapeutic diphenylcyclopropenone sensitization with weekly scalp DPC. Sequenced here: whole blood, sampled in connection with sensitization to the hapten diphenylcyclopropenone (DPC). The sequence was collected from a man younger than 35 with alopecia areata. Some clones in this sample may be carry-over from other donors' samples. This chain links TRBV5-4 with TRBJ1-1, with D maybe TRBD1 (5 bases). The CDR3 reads CASSTWTLMNTEAFF. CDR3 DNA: TGTGCCAGCAGCACGTGGACACTTATGAACACTGAAGCTTTCTTT.